The text below deals with one TCR beta chain. What it recognizes is unknown. Libraries were prepared by immunoSEQ multiplex PCR; TCRdb keeps only in-frame clonotypes and omits some of them. The table lists under 300,000 clones, around 88% of them singletons, with roughly 3% in the top ten. The sample comes from a study of Ad26.COV2.S vaccination and SARS-CoV-2 variants. Looking at the study overall: Dosing was one shot or two shots 56 days apart.

Study-level results: Using TCR breadth and depth analyses may have led to underestimated total T cell responses. Recipients of vaccine and of placebo showed similar breadth of their non-spike TCR repertoires.

The treatment here: around 19 received Ad26.COV2.S at low or high dose, single or two shots; about 5 received placebo; per-sample allocation not given. Sampling happened 63 days after the first vaccine or placebo injection. Within Boston, the person who donated was an adult of 18-55 years. The material was peripheral blood, obtained in a trial of Ad26.COV2.S vaccine versus placebo. The receptor was derived from a person between 18 and 65 years old who received the Ad26.COV2.S COVID-19 vaccine or a placebo.

CDR3 coding DNA: TGTGCCAGCCGGGTCATGGATACGCAGTATTTT. Translation gives CASRVMDTQYF. The V and J genes are TRBV18 and TRBJ2-3; D remains unclear. Germline-derived CDR1 and CDR2 are KGHSH and LQKENI. V lost 8 bases and J lost 6, with 9 bases in between. There are 11 residues in the CDR3. Looking up the rest from reference TRBV18 and TRBJ2-3 gives the full variable domain: NAGVMQNPRHLVRRRGQEARLRCSPMKGHSHVYWYRQLPEEGLKFMVYLQKENIIDESGMPKERFSAEFPKEGPSILRIQQVVRGDSAAYFCASRVMDTQYFGPGTRLTVL.